This T cell receptor (beta chain) was recovered during a study of shared T cell receptors in the human thymus. Sequencing used immunoSEQ multiplex PCR; TCRdb keeps in-frame clones, though not all of them. The sample shows hundreds of thousands of clones, approximately 80% of them seen only once. V lost 6 bases, J lost 6 bases, and 11 bases stayed unmatched. Per the germline V gene, CDR1 is MDHEN and CDR2 is SYDVKM. This CDR3 region has 15 residues. These data also featured in a second study, about human thymus T cells. That work contributes: Resections were taken during corrective heart surgery, and the thymus tissue came from these.

This clonotype was sampled from a boy in the first two years of life with a congenital heart defect. The sequenced sample was thymocytes. The chain recombines TRBV28 with TRBJ2-5, with TRBD1 matching over 9 bases. In DNA, the CDR3 is TGTGCCAGCAGCAGGAGTTACAGGGGGCAAAAGACCCAGTACTTC. Amino acid sequence: CASSRSYRGQKTQYF.